The T cell receptor beta chain described here comes from a study of blood T cell repertoires in COVID-19. Original data processing: Reference gene primer amplification in the assay estimated nucleated cell counts. Clones were sequenced by immunoSEQ multiplex PCR, and TCRdb holds only the in-frame ones, with some missing. That table is the source of V, J and clone size, and D and trimming were worked out from the DNA. The sample lists about 62,000 clones, just under 95% seen once, with about 5.4% in the top ten. The V end was cut by 0 bases, the J end by 2 bases, with 12 bases between. Looked up from germline, CDR1 is SGHKS and CDR2 is YYEKEE (reference sequence). This CDR3 has 16 amino acids.

J is TRBJ1-3 and V is TRBV5-5; D is uncertain. The sample comprised peripheral blood. The origin of this receptor is a human donor in a cohort sampled during active COVID-19. The CDR3 loop is CASSLERAQAGNTIYF. DNA for the CDR3: TGTGCCAGCAGCTTGGAGAGGGCCCAGGCTGGAAACACCATATATTTT.